The 20 T cell receptor beta chains below were found in one sample sequenced in a study of blood T cells in healthy people across ages. With a J-beta primer mix and a sample-barcoded 5' primer, a second PCR ran about 6 to 11 cycles. TCRdb re-called the 5' RACE reads through MiXCR, storing one row per CDR3 protein. The table has over 1,200,000 distinct CDR3 sequences, roughly 60% seen once. The material sequenced was blood. These receptors originate from a man between 18 and 29 years old in good health.

The chain is built from TRBV25-1 and TRBJ2-4; TRBD1 aligns across 7 bases. The J call is doubtful: the DNA matches TRBJ2-7 better. This CDR3 spans 12 amino acids. Germline V CDR1 and CDR2: MGHDK, SYGVNS. The chain's CDR3 is CASSADRSEQYF. In nucleotides, the CDR3 is TGTGCCAGCAGTGCGGACAGGAGCGAGCAGTACTTC.

As for this clonotype: At one end, the junction sequence differs from germline, possibly due to a read error. CDR3: CASNLRGFGDEQYF. Here the CDR3 DNA reads TGTGCCAGCAATTTACGCGGTTTTGGTGACGAGCAGTACTTC. V is TRBV28 and J is TRBJ2-7; no clear D. Germline assignment: CDR1 MDHEN and CDR2 SYDVKM. This CDR3 spans 14 amino acids.

This clonotype showed up just a few times. The J gene is TRBJ2-3, the V gene TRBV11-3; no reliable D call. V lost 5 bases and J 5 bases, leaving 8 bases between the germline ends. Germline assignment: CDR1 SGHNT and CDR2 YENEEA. The CDR3 covers 12 residues. The CDR3 DNA reads as TGTGCCAGCAGCCCAGACCGAGATACGCAGTATTTT. It specifies CASSPDRDTQYF.

The chain carries TRBV27 and TRBJ1-6; 7 positions match TRBD1. Germline CDR1 MNHEY, CDR2 SMNVEV (reference sequence). The CDR3 contains 15 residues. The ends lost 7 bases at V and 4 bases at J; junction bases unmatched: 7. This chain's CDR3 is CASTQGGSYNSPLHF. The CDR3 nucleotides read TGTGCCAGCACCCAGGGGGGTTCATATAATTCACCCCTCCACTTT.

The chain's CDR3 is CSVEEGGAEEQYF. The CDR3 bases are TGCAGCGTTGAAGAAGGGGGCGCGGAGGAGCAGTACTTC. This chain connects TRBV29-1 to TRBJ2-7; 7 positions agree with TRBD1. Germline V CDR1 and CDR2: SQVTM, ANQGSEA. Trimming at V came to 0 bases and at J to 7 bases, leaving 6 bases not matched to a gene. CDR3 length: 13 amino acids.

The chain is built from TRBV29-1 and TRBJ2-5, with D possibly called TRBD1 or TRBD2 (7 bases each). This CDR3 has 13 residues. Trimming stripped 6 bases from V and 11 bases from J, with 22 bases between. The germline CDR1 and CDR2 sequences are SQVTM and ANQGSEA. For the CDR3, the DNA is TGCAGCGTGGGACGGGATTCAGGGGGGGAGCAGTACTTC. Its translation is CSVGRDSGGEQYF.

In its sample, this clonotype was seen a few times. This chain joins TRBV15 and TRBJ2-1; 11 nucleotides match TRBD2. The CDR3 sequence is 16 residues long. Germline lookup yields CDR1 LNHNV and CDR2 YYDKDF (reference sequence). With 0 bases clipped from V and 10 bases from J, the junction kept 8 bases outside the gene matches. Here the CDR3 reads CATSRDRLAGGREQFF. CDR3 in DNA: TGTGCCACCAGCAGAGATCGGCTAGCGGGAGGAAGAGAGCAGTTCTTC.

The chain recombines TRBV20-1 with TRBJ2-7; D gene unclear. The V end was cut by 5 bases, the J end by 3 bases, with 14 bases between. The CDR3 runs to 13 residues. The germline V gene has CDR1 DFQATT and CDR2 SNEGSKA (reference sequence). CDR3 sequence: CSASPSGDYEQYF. The CDR3 DNA is TGCAGTGCTTCCCCAAGTGGTGACTACGAGCAGTACTTC.

This clonotype was observed a single time. The chain links TRBV12-3 or TRBV12-4 to TRBJ2-5, with D possibly TRBD2 on 5 matching bases. The CDR3 runs 16 residues. Trimming removed 6 bases from V and 2 bases from J, with 19 bases in between. The CDR3: CASSPGPSTGQETQYF. CDR3 nucleotide sequence: TGTGCCAGCAGCCCCGGTCCCTCGACGGGGCAAGAGACCCAGTACTTC.

The CDR3 loop reads CASSQRDGQETQYF. In DNA, the CDR3 is TGCGCCAGCAGCCAACGGGACGGACAAGAGACCCAGTACTTC. The rearrangement links TRBV4-3 to TRBJ2-5; D assignment may be TRBD1 or TRBD2 (5 bases each). Germline V gene data show CDR1 as LGHNA and CDR2 as YSLEER. The V end was cut by 2 bases, the J end by 2 bases, with 9 bases between. The CDR3 runs 14 residues.

This clonotype was counted between two and nine times. J is TRBJ2-5 and V is TRBV20-1; 7 bases fit TRBD1. The last part of the DNA fits TRBJ2-7 better; the J call may be wrong. The CDR3 loop spans 12 amino acids. Germline loops: CDR1 DFQATT, CDR2 SNEGSKA (reference sequence). Here the CDR3 DNA reads TGCAGTGCCTCGAGGCAGGGGGACGAGCAGTACTTC. Translating gives CSASRQGDEQYF.

The CDR3, as DNA: TGTGCCAGCAGTTACCAGGCAGGCTATGGCTACACCTTC. Translating gives CASSYQAGYGYTF. The J gene is TRBJ1-2, the V gene TRBV6-5; D gene ambiguous. V lost 2 bases and J 4 bases, leaving 8 bases between the germline ends. Germline CDR1 reads MNHEY; CDR2 reads SVGAGI. The CDR3 runs to 13 residues.

The V call is TRBV13, the J call TRBJ2-5, with TRBD2 matching 11 bases. The CDR3 spans 16 residues. In germline, CDR1 is PRHDT, CDR2 FYEKMQ (reference sequence). V trimming: 2 bases; J trimming: 3 bases; junction bases outside the gene matches: 5. In DNA, the CDR3 is TGTGCCAGCAGCTTACGGCTAGCGGGAGGTAAAGAGACCCAGTACTTC. This codes for CASSLRLAGGKETQYF. Together with reference TRBV13 and TRBJ2-5, the CDR3 gives the full variable domain: AAGVIQSPRHLIKEKRETATLKCYPIPRHDTVYWYQQGPGQDPQFLISFYEKMQSDKGSIPDRFSAQQFSDYHSELNMSSLELGDSALYFCASSLRLAGGKETQYFGPGTRLLVL.

This clonotype was recorded a few times. V usage is TRBV25-1 and J usage is TRBJ2-7; 8 bases line up with TRBD2. This CDR3 region has 14 residues. J gave up 6 bases and V 2 bases, and 6 bases lay outside the gene matches. Germline V gene lookup returns CDR1 MGHDK and CDR2 SYGVNS. The CDR3 sequence: CASSETGGLGEQYF. CDR3 coding DNA: TGTGCCAGCAGTGAAACGGGGGGGCTCGGCGAGCAGTACTTC.

The chain combines TRBV20-1 with TRBJ2-3, with a tentative D call TRBD2 (7 bases). Germline CDR1 is DFQATT and CDR2 is SNEGSKA (reference sequence). The CDR3 has 14 amino acids. V dropped 3 bases and J dropped 4 bases, with 14 bases sitting between them. The CDR3 loop is CSARRSGGADTQYF. CDR3 sequence (DNA): TGCAGTGCTAGGAGGTCGGGGGGCGCAGATACGCAGTATTTT.

The rearrangement links TRBV6-6 to TRBJ2-1; D is possibly TRBD2 (6 bases). The germline V and J ends were trimmed by 0 bases and 4 bases, with 13 bases remaining between them. This CDR3 spans 16 amino acids. Germline CDR1 and CDR2: MNHNY and SVGAGI (reference sequence). The chain's CDR3 is CASSYSMEGVYNEQFF. The CDR3 DNA sequence: TGTGCCAGCAGTTACTCGATGGAGGGAGTTTACAATGAGCAGTTCTTC.

DNA for the CDR3: TGTGCCAGCAGCCCGGGACCCGAACCAGAGACCCAGTACTTC. Protein sequence: CASSPGPEPETQYF. The chain links TRBV3-1 to TRBJ2-5; either TRBD1 or TRBD2 may supply D (5 bases each). The length of the CDR3 is 14 residues. Trimming took 4 bases from V and 4 from J, leaving 13 bases between them. Germline values: CDR1 LGHDT, CDR2 YNNKEL (reference sequence).

The sample holds a few counts of this clonotype. The chain has TRBV4-1 and TRBJ2-5, with 7 bases fitting TRBD2. J lost 4 bases, V lost 0 bases, and 14 bases had no gene match. The germline gives CDR1 MGHRA, CDR2 YSYEKL. The length of the CDR3 is 18 residues. The CDR3 sequence: CASSQEQASGIWVETQYF. DNA for the CDR3: TGCGCCAGCAGCCAAGAGCAGGCTAGCGGTATTTGGGTAGAGACCCAGTACTTC.

V and J are TRBV15 and TRBJ2-1, with 10 positions matching TRBD2. The germline V gene encodes CDR1 LNHNV and CDR2 YYDKDF (reference sequence). V lost 3 bases and J lost 4; bases outside the gene matches: 3. The CDR3 loop spans 15 amino acids. As DNA, the CDR3 is TGTGCCACCAGCAGCGGGACTAGCGAATACAATGAGCAGTTCTTC. Translated, it gives CATSSGTSEYNEQFF. Complete variable domain (other parts from reference TRBV15 and TRBJ2-1): DAMVIQNPRYQVTQFGKPVTLSCSQTLNHNVMYWYQQKSSQAPKLLFHYYDKDFNNEADTPDNFQSRRPNTSFCFLDIRSPGLGDTAMYLCATSSGTSEYNEQFFGPGTRLTVL.

This clonotype was counted between two and nine times. V usage is TRBV6-2 or TRBV6-3 and J usage is TRBJ2-7; 14 bases map to TRBD2. The CDR3 is 15 amino acids. V lost 6 bases, J lost 1 base, and 2 bases stayed unmatched. Germline lookup yields CDR1 MNHEY and CDR2 SVGEGT. CDR3: CASRGTSGRSYEQYF. Written as DNA, the CDR3 is TGTGCCAGCAGGGGGACTAGCGGGAGATCCTACGAGCAGTACTTC.